The 14 T cell receptor beta chains below were found in one sample sequenced in a study of cytomegalovirus exposure and HLA in healthy donors. PCR was performed using 60 Vbeta and 13 Jbeta primers. TCRdb keeps only in-frame clones here, not all; method: immunoSEQ multiplex PCR. The sample lists some 130,000 clones, roughly 76% occurring once. The specimen sequenced was PBMCs. The receptors here all came from a woman aged 40 to 55 in good health and CMV-seronegative.

The chain couples TRBV6-1 to TRBJ1-2; TRBD1 agrees at 8 bases. There are 14 residues in the CDR3. CDR1 and CDR2 from the germline V gene are MNHNS and SASEGT. With 5 bases clipped from V and 8 bases from J, the junction kept 10 bases outside the gene matches. The CDR3 loop reads CASSLRTGRRGYTF. In DNA, the CDR3 is TGTGCCAGCAGTCTTCGGACAGGGCGTCGCGGCTACACCTTC.

The chain joins TRBV6-1 to TRBJ2-7, with a weak D call TRBD1 (5 bases). The CDR3 consists of 14 residues. From germline, CDR1 is MNHNS and CDR2 SASEGT. Trimming shortened V by 2 bases and J by 4 bases, and 12 bases separated the two germline ends. CDR3 nucleotides: TGTGCCAGCAGTGAAATAGACAGCGAATACGAGCAGTACTTC. Amino acid sequence: CASSEIDSEYEQYF.

This rearrangement joins TRBV9 to TRBJ1-3, with 9 bases that match TRBD1. The J segment lost 2 bases and the V segment lost 3 bases, leaving 6 bases of the junction unmatched. Germline assignment: CDR1 SGDLS and CDR2 YYNGEE. The CDR3 is 16 residues long. In DNA form, the CDR3 reads TGTGCCAGCAGCGAAACCGGGACAGGGACTGGAAACACCATATATTTT. Protein: CASSETGTGTGNTIYF.

This chain links TRBV7-3 with TRBJ2-3; D is perhaps TRBD1 (5 bases). The CDR3 runs to 16 residues. The germline V gene encodes CDR1 SGHTA and CDR2 FQGTGA. V lost 5 bases and J lost 0, with 15 bases in between. The CDR3 DNA is TGTGCCAGCAGCAGAGAAGTACAGGCTAGCACAGATACGCAGTATTTT. Translating it yields CASSREVQASTDTQYF.

This clone has more than one count but fewer than ten. The V call is TRBV5-1, the J call TRBJ1-6; D possibly corresponds to TRBD1 (6 bases). The V and J ends lost 5 bases and 12 bases respectively, with 21 bases between them. In germline, CDR1 is SGHRS, CDR2 YFSETQ. The CDR3 runs to 15 residues. The chain's CDR3 is CASSYSGLTGEPLHF. The CDR3 DNA is TGCGCCAGCAGTTACTCGGGATTGACAGGCGAACCCCTCCACTTT.

In this sample, this clone turned up once. The chain combines TRBV28 with TRBJ1-2; maybe TRBD1 (6 bases). V dropped 2 bases and J dropped 3 bases, with 7 bases sitting between them. CDR3 length: 13 amino acids. Looked up from germline, CDR1 is MDHEN and CDR2 is SYDVKM. The CDR3, as DNA: TGTGCCAGCAGTTTAAGACAGGACTATGGCTACACCTTC. The encoded protein is CASSLRQDYGYTF.

This chain connects TRBV6-1 to TRBJ2-7, with TRBD2 as a possible D gene (6 bases). The germline V and J ends were trimmed by 6 bases and 2 bases, with 14 bases remaining between them. The CDR3 sequence is 14 residues long. The germline V gene encodes CDR1 MNHNS and CDR2 SASEGT. The CDR3 DNA sequence: TGTGCCAGCAGATTTCGACTAGGTCCCTACGAGCAGTACTTC. As protein: CASRFRLGPYEQYF.

This clone was found a few times. J is TRBJ1-1 and V is TRBV4-1, with D possibly matching TRBD1 (5 bases). Germline V CDR1 and CDR2: MGHRA, YSYEKL. The CDR3 sequence is 22 residues long. V was clipped by 0 bases and J by 1 base, with 30 bases between them. In nucleotides, the CDR3 is TGCGCCAGCAGCCAAGATCGCGTGACTCTCGGGGGGGACGAACACACGAACACTGAAGCTTTCTTT. Translated, it gives CASSQDRVTLGGDEHTNTEAFF.

In DNA, the CDR3 is TGTGCCAGTAGTAAAACAGGGGGCGGCGTCACTGAAGCTTTCTTT. Encoded protein: CASSKTGGGVTEAFF. The gene calls are TRBV19 and TRBJ1-1; 9 positions agree with TRBD1. V shed 4 bases, J shed 4 bases, and the junction held 7 bases outside the gene matches. There are 15 residues in the CDR3. Germline CDR1 is LNHDA and CDR2 is SQIVND (reference sequence).

This rearrangement joins TRBV2 to TRBJ1-6, with no clear D. V lost 3 bases to trimming and J lost 7 bases, with 13 bases between them. This CDR3 is 15 amino acids long. The germline V gene encodes CDR1 SNHLY and CDR2 FYNNEI. The CDR3 sequence is CASSDHGERNSPLHF. The CDR3 nucleotides are TGTGCCAGCAGTGATCATGGGGAGCGGAATTCACCCCTCCACTTT.

This sequence joins TRBV2 and TRBJ2-1, with 9 bases lining up with TRBD1. The junction had 5 bases not matched to a gene; V was cut back by 2 bases and J by 9 bases. The CDR3 totals 14 residues. Germline V gene sequence: CDR1 SNHLY, CDR2 FYNNEI. Written as DNA, the CDR3 is TGTGCCAGCAGTGAACTACAGGGGGCTGGTGAGCAGTTCTTC. Its protein is CASSELQGAGEQFF.

The rearrangement links TRBV15 to TRBJ1-2; TRBD1 matches 9 bases. CDR1 is LNHNV and CDR2 is YYDKDF in the germline V gene (reference sequence). CDR3 length: 16 residues. J gave up 1 base and V 4 bases, and 7 bases lay outside the gene matches. CDR3 loop: CATSNRQGGVNYGYTF. DNA for the CDR3: TGTGCCACCAGCAATCGACAGGGGGGGGTTAACTATGGCTACACCTTC.

This chain connects TRBV9 to TRBJ2-1; a weak D match, TRBD2 (5 bases). This CDR3 comprises 14 residues. Germline V CDR1 and CDR2: SGDLS, YYNGEE. Trimming stripped 0 bases from V and 8 bases from J, with 12 bases between. The CDR3 DNA reads TGTGCCAGCAGCGTAGGACCAGCGGCGCATGAGCAGTTCTTC. Translation: CASSVGPAAHEQFF. Filled out from reference TRBV9 and TRBJ2-1, the complete variable domain reads DSGVTQTPKHLITATGQRVTLRCSPRSGDLSVYWYQQSLDQGLQFLIQYYNGEERAKGNILERFSAQQFPDLHSELNLSSLELGDSALYFCASSVGPAAHEQFFGPGTRLTVL.

The chain links TRBV2 to TRBJ1-2; TRBD1 might be the D (5 bases). Trimming stripped 2 bases from V and 7 bases from J, with 8 bases between. Germline V gene lookup returns CDR1 SNHLY and CDR2 FYNNEI. The length of the CDR3 is 12 residues. The CDR3 loop reads CASSEWQGGYTF. CDR3 nucleotide sequence: TGTGCCAGCAGTGAATGGCAGGGTGGCTACACCTTC.